This T cell receptor (beta chain) was retrieved from a study of response to subunit inactivated influenza vaccine. Ten or more counts support this clonotype. This CDR3 has 15 residues. V lost 6 bases, J lost 5 bases, and 8 bases stayed unmatched. Germline V gene sequence: CDR1 SGHTA, CDR2 FQGTGA. TCRdb re-analysed the RT-PCR reads in MiXCR, keeping a single row per CDR3 protein. The sample records about 540,000 distinct CDR3 sequences, under 25% being singletons. The data were also submitted as part of a second study, on T cells expressing NK-cell markers. Per that paper: With UMIs, 5'RACE template switching was used to make TCR beta cDNA. TCR beta repertoires came from sorted CD3+CD56+NKG2C+, CD3+CD56+NKG2C- and CD3+CD56-NKG2C+ T cells. Sequencing covered eight donors, seven HCMV-seropositive and one seronegative. NKG2C+ dominant clonotypes from several donors made up roughly 1.0-7.0% of CD8+ T cells. Four of the donors also had these clonotypes leading their CD3+CD56-NKG2C+ fraction.

The sequence was collected from a man aged 45-60 years who received an inactivated influenza vaccine. The material sequenced was CD4+ T cells sorted from PBMCs, taken 12 days after vaccination. The V and J genes are TRBV7-3 and TRBJ2-3; 10 bases map to TRBD2. The CDR3 DNA reads as TGTGCCAGCAGTTACGGGACTAGCGTGTTAGATACGCAGTATTTT. Its protein is CASSYGTSVLDTQYF. Full variable domain (rest looked up from reference TRBV7-3 and TRBJ2-3): GAGVSQTPSNKVTEKGKYVELRCDPISGHTALYWYRQSLGQGPEFLIYFQGTGAADDSGLPNDRFFAVRPEGSVSTLKIQRTERGDSAVYLCASSYGTSVLDTQYFGPGTRLTVL.